This T cell receptor (beta chain) was retrieved from a study of OX40 agonist ivuxolimab in advanced cancers. TCRdb's copy holds only in-frame clones and misses some; the assay was immunoSEQ multiplex PCR. The table shows about 46,000 clones, with roughly 91% occurring only once. In its sample, this clone ranks as large. The ends were cut back, 5 bases at V and 7 bases at J, with 14 bases in the middle. CDR1 is SGHTA, CDR2 FQGTGA, per germline. This CDR3 region has 13 residues. The clonotype comes from an adult with an advanced solid tumor such as melanoma, head and neck, liver or kidney cancer. This chain joins TRBV7-3 and TRBJ2-5, with D tentatively TRBD2 (6 bases). The sequencing used CD4+ or CD8+ T cells sorted from blood, collected in a trial of the OX40 agonist ivuxolimab. DNA for the CDR3: TGTGCCAGCAGCCTCTCAGACGGGGGGACCCAGTACTTC. Translating it yields CASSLSDGGTQYF.